Listed below are T cell receptor beta chains from one sample, sequenced in a study of shared clonotypes between healthy human individuals. Profiled with immunoSEQ multiplex PCR; TCRdb holds only in-frame clones, not every one. Here the sample spans 500,000 to 650,000 clones, just over 75% being singletons. What was sequenced was PBMCs. These receptors originate from a woman between 35 and 50 years old in good health. Some clones in this sample may be carry-over from other donors' samples. CDR3s include the opening cysteine and the closing phenylalanine or tryptophan. The order of the fields is D gene, V gene, CDR3 protein. A D gene is named only where the DNA matches it firmly.

D gene: TRBD1; V gene: TRBV9; CDR3 protein: CASAPGTAAFMNTEAFF
D gene: TRBD2; V gene: TRBV10-1; CDR3 protein: CASSEGLAGGSYEQYF
D gene: -; V gene: TRBV9; CDR3 protein: CASSTEPGGSGNTIYF
D gene: -; V gene: TRBV30; CDR3 protein: CAWSNLADSWDTDTQYF
D gene: -; V gene: TRBV19; CDR3 protein: CASSMRFTGTNSYEQYF
D gene: TRBD1; V gene: TRBV27; CDR3 protein: CASSLARGSTEAFF
D gene: TRBD1; V gene: TRBV7-2; CDR3 protein: CASSLSSGTGVF
D gene: -; V gene: TRBV5-1; CDR3 protein: CASKGADTDTQYF
D gene: TRBD2; V gene: TRBV4-1; CDR3 protein: CASSPLALAGARETQYF
D gene: -; V gene: TRBV18; CDR3 protein: CASSPSSDGAYEQYF
D gene: -; V gene: TRBV2; CDR3 protein: CASSRGLTGTYEQYF
D gene: -; V gene: TRBV7-9; CDR3 protein: CASSSRGPDTQYF
D gene: TRBD1; V gene: TRBV5-1; CDR3 protein: CASSLAAGGGYQPQHF
D gene: TRBD2; V gene: TRBV29-1; CDR3 protein: CSVPGGASDIYEQYF
D gene: TRBD1; V gene: TRBV18; CDR3 protein: CASSSAGGNQPQHF
D gene: -; V gene: TRBV18; CDR3 protein: CASSLTADTEAFF
D gene: TRBD2; V gene: TRBV27; CDR3 protein: CASSSRHSGTSDRGREYF
D gene: -; V gene: TRBV28; CDR3 protein: CASSLFPDLAKNIQYF
D gene: TRBD1; V gene: TRBV5-8; CDR3 protein: CASSLRQGAVGTGELFF
D gene: -; V gene: TRBV19; CDR3 protein: CASRKGGGYNEQFF
D gene: -; V gene: TRBV28; CDR3 protein: CASTDRSYEQYF
D gene: -; V gene: TRBV7-9; CDR3 protein: CASSLDSSNTGAFF
D gene: -; V gene: TRBV10-2; CDR3 protein: CASKQTSYNEQFF
D gene: TRBD1; V gene: TRBV7-8; CDR3 protein: CTSSRGQTYEQYF
D gene: -; V gene: TRBV7-3; CDR3 protein: CASSADLNTEAFF
D gene: -; V gene: TRBV19; CDR3 protein: CASSEGPSYYGYTF
D gene: TRBD2; V gene: TRBV6-6; CDR3 protein: CASSYGREGLSDTQYF
D gene: TRBD2; V gene: TRBV28; CDR3 protein: CASSLGLAGSYEQYF
D gene: TRBD2; V gene: TRBV11-2; CDR3 protein: CASSLSTSGSYNEQFF
D gene: -; V gene: TRBV27; CDR3 protein: CASSSLLALGEAFF
D gene: -; V gene: TRBV29-1; CDR3 protein: CSVTANTEAFF